A single sample gave rise to the 10 T cell receptor beta chains below, sequenced in a study of Ad26.COV2.S vaccination and SARS-CoV-2 variants. TCRdb's copy holds only in-frame clones and misses some; the assay was immunoSEQ multiplex PCR. The sample contains roughly 100,000 clones, less than 85% of which appear only once. The sample consisted of peripheral blood, taken after recovery from COVID-19. These receptors all come from a human donor who had recovered from COVID-19.

This rearrangement joins TRBV5-1 to TRBJ2-1; tentative D call: TRBD1 (6 bases). V lost 4 bases to trimming and J lost 5 bases, with 10 bases between them. The CDR3 is made up of 13 amino acids. Looked up from germline, CDR1 is SGHRS and CDR2 is YFSETQ. CDR3 protein: CASSQDSHNEQFF. In nucleotides, the CDR3 is TGCGCCAGCAGCCAGGACAGTCACAATGAGCAGTTCTTC. The full variable domain, in which reference TRBV5-1 and TRBJ2-1 provide the parts outside the CDR3, is KAGVTQTPRYLIKTRGQQVTLSCSPISGHRSVSWYQQTPGQGLQFLFEYFSETQRNKGNFPGRFSGRQFSNSRSEMNVSTLELGDSALYLCASSQDSHNEQFFGPGTRLTVL.

V is TRBV6-5 and J is TRBJ1-1; no definite D call. V dropped 5 bases and J dropped 2 bases, with 9 bases sitting between them. Germline CDR1 and CDR2: MNHEY and SVGAGI. The CDR3 has 13 residues. CDR3 in amino acids: CASSQARNTEAFF. DNA for the CDR3: TGTGCCAGCAGTCAGGCCCGAAACACTGAAGCTTTCTTT.

V and J are TRBV6-1 and TRBJ2-5; D is uncertain. The germline V gene has CDR1 MNHNS and CDR2 SASEGT. V was pared by 3 bases and J by 2 bases, with 10 bases between. The CDR3 sequence is 14 residues long. CDR3 sequence reads: CASSESGAQETQYF. The CDR3 DNA reads as TGTGCCAGCAGTGAGAGTGGAGCACAAGAGACCCAGTACTTC.

The genes are TRBV28 and TRBJ1-2; 7 bases match TRBD1. V shed 4 bases, J shed 3 bases, and the junction held 5 bases outside the gene matches. Germline values: CDR1 MDHEN, CDR2 SYDVKM. This CDR3 is 14 amino acids long. DNA for the CDR3: TGTGCCAGCAGTTACCGACAGGGTGACTATGGCTACACCTTC. Residues: CASSYRQGDYGYTF.

This clone was detected only once. The chain has TRBV2 and TRBJ2-3; 8 bases are shared with TRBD2. The V gene end was trimmed by 5 bases and the J gene end by 4 bases; junction bases not matched to a gene: 8. The CDR3 covers 15 residues. Germline values: CDR1 SNHLY, CDR2 FYNNEI. The CDR3 loop is CASSSTGGIPDTQYF. CDR3 in DNA: TGTGCCAGCAGTTCCACGGGGGGGATACCAGATACGCAGTATTTT.

The chain joins TRBV10-3 to TRBJ1-3; D uncertain. CDR3 length equals 12 residues. V lost 2 bases to trimming and J lost 14 bases, with 13 bases between them. Germline V gives CDR1 ENHRY, CDR2 SYGVKD. The CDR3 sequence is CAISEVVGTLYF. The CDR3 DNA follows: TGTGCCATCAGTGAGGTGGTGGGTACCTTATATTTT.

J is TRBJ2-5 and V is TRBV9; 8 nucleotides agree with TRBD1. CDR1 SGDLS and CDR2 YYNGEE come from the germline V gene. This CDR3 is built from 16 residues. V lost 0 bases, J lost 7 bases, and 11 bases stayed unmatched. In DNA form, the CDR3 reads TGTGCCAGCAGCGTAGAAGGGACAGGAGCTTTGGTGACCCAGTACTTC. Its translation is CASSVEGTGALVTQYF.

V and J are TRBV12-5 and TRBJ1-2, with unresolved D. Germline assignment: CDR1 LGHNT and CDR2 FRNRAP. Trimming cost V 1 base and J 14 bases, with 11 bases left between them. The CDR3 has 11 residues. CDR3 residues: CASGLGATNTF. Written as DNA, the CDR3 is TGTGCTAGTGGTTTGGGGGCCACCAATACCTTC.

The V and J genes are TRBV7-7 and TRBJ1-3; unclear D gene. V lost 6 bases and J 2 bases, leaving 8 bases between the germline ends. The CDR3 spans 13 residues. Per the germline V gene, CDR1 is SSHAT and CDR2 is FNYEAQ (reference sequence). For the CDR3, the DNA is TGTGCCAGCAGTCGGCAGGCTGGAAACACCATATATTTT. Its protein product is CASSRQAGNTIYF.

The J gene is TRBJ1-4, the V gene TRBV12-3 or TRBV12-4; D possibly corresponds to TRBD1 (5 bases). The CDR3 totals 12 residues. Trimming removed 8 bases at V and 10 bases at J, with 14 bases between. This CDR3 reads CASSDPQGKLFF. The CDR3 nucleotides read TGTGCCAGCTCCGACCCCCAGGGAAAACTGTTTTTT.